This T cell receptor beta chain was identified in a study of blood T cell repertoires in COVID-19. Across the study: The origin of the acute and convalescent COVID-19 samples was the United States, Italy and Spain. In each case, the material was cDNA or gDNA derived from T cells, B-cell-depleted T cells, or PBMCs.

The V gene's germline CDR1 is SEHNR and CDR2 FQNEAQ (reference sequence). The CDR3 covers 14 residues. Trimming removed 5 bases from V and 1 base from J, with 12 bases in between. Seattle enrolled patients during active infection and tracked them longitudinally. As handled by the study authors: From reference gene primer amplification, estimates of nucleated cell counts were derived. Clones were read by immunoSEQ multiplex PCR, and TCRdb kept only the in-frame ones, dropping some. V, J and clone size reflect that table, while D and trimming were determined from the DNA. The data contain about 68,000 clones, about 85% of them singletons.

The sequencing input was peripheral blood. V is TRBV7-9 and J is TRBJ2-7; D is unclear. The clonotype was recovered from a woman aged 45-59 years with COVID-19, enrolled during active disease. DNA for the CDR3: TGTGCCAGCAGCCTGCCGGGTCGATCCTACGAGCAGTACTTC. It specifies CASSLPGRSYEQYF.